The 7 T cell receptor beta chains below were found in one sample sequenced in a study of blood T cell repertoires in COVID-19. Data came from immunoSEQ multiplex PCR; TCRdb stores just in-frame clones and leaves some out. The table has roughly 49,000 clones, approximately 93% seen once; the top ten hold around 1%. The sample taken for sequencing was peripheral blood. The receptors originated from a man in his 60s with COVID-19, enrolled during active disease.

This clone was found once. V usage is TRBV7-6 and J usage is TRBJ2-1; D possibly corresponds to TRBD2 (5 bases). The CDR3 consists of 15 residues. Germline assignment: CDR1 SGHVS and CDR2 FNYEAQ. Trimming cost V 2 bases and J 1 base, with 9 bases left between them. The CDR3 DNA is TGTGCCAGCAGCTTACAGAGAGGGTCCTACAATGAGCAGTTCTTC. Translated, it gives CASSLQRGSYNEQFF.

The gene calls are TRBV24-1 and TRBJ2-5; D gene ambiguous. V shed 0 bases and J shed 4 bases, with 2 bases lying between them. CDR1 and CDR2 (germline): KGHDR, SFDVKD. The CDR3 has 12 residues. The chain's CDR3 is CATSDLRETQYF. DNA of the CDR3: TGTGCCACCAGTGATTTGCGAGAGACCCAGTACTTC.

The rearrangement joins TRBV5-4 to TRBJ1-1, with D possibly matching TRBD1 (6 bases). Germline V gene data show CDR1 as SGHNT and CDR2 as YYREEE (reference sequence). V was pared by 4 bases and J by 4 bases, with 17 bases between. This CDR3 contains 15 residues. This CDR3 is CASSPPQGVSTEAFF. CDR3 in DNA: TGTGCCAGCAGCCCACCACAGGGTGTGAGCACTGAAGCTTTCTTT.

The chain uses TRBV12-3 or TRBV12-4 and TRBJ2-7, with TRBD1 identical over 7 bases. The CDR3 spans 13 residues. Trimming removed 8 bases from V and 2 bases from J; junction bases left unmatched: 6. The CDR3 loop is CASGRQGTYEQYF. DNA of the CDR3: TGTGCCAGCGGTCGACAGGGTACCTACGAGCAGTACTTC.

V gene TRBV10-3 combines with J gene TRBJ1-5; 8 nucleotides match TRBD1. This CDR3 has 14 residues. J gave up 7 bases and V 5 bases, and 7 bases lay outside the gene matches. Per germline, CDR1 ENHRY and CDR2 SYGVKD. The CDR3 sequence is CAISQDREGQPQHF. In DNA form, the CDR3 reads TGTGCCATCAGTCAGGACAGGGAGGGGCAGCCCCAGCATTTT.

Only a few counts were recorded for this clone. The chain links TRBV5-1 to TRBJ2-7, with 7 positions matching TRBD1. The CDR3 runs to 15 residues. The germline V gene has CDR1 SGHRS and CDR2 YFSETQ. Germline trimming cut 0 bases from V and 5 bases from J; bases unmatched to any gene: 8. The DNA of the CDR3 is TGCGCCAGCAGCTTGGCCGCGGGCAGGGGGAACGAGCAGTACTTC. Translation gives CASSLAAGRGNEQYF.

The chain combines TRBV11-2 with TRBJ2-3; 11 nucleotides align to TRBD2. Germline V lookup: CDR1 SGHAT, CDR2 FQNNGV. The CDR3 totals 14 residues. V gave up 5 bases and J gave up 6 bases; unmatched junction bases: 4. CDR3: CASSVLAGVDTQYF. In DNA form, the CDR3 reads TGTGCCAGCAGCGTACTAGCGGGAGTCGATACGCAGTATTTT.